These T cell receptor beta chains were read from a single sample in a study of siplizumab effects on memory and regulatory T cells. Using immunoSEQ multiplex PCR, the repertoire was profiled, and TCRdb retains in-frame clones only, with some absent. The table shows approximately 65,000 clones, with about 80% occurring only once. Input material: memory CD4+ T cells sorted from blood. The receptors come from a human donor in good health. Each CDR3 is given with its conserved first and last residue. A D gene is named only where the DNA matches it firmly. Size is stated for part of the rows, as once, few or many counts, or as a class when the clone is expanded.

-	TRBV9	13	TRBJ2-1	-	TGTGCCAGCAGCGTAGGTGGTAGGGTCGGTCCGTTCTTC	CASSVGGRVGPFF
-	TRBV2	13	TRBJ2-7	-	TGTGCCAGCAGTGCGGTTTTGGGGAGCGAGCAGTACTTC	CASSAVLGSEQYF
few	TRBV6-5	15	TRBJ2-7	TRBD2	TGTGCCAGCACGAGTTCGGGGGGGGCCCGGGACGAGCAGTACTTC	CASTSSGGARDEQYF
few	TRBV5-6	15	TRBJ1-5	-	TGTGCCAGCAGCTTGTTTGGAAGCGGCAATCAGCCCCAGCATTTT	CASSLFGSGNQPQHF
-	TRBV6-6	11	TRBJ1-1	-	TGTGCCAGCACGCCAGGCACTGAAGCTTTCTTT	CASTPGTEAFF
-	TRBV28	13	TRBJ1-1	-	TGTGCCAGCAGTTTGTTGGGGAACACTGAAGCTTTCTTT	CASSLLGNTEAFF
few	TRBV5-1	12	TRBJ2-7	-	TGCGCCAGCAGCTTGGGGGCGGGCGAGCAGTACTTC	CASSLGAGEQYF
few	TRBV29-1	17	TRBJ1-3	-	TGCAGCGTTGAAGAAACTAGAAGGGCTCTTCGAGGAAACACCATATATTTT	CSVEETRRALRGNTIYF
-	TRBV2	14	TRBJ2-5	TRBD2	TGTGCCAGCGAAGCGGGACTAGCGGGGGAGACCCAGTACTTC	CASEAGLAGETQYF
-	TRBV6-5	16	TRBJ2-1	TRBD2	TGTGCCAGCAGTTACTCGGGCGGGGGGGCATCTAATGAGCAGTTCTTC	CASSYSGGGASNEQFF
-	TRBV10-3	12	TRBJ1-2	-	TGTGCCATCAGTGAAGGGACCGGGTTCTACACCTTC	CAISEGTGFYTF
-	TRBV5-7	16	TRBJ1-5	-	TGTGCCAGCAGCTTGACTTTAGACAGGATACGACAGCCCCAGCATTTT	CASSLTLDRIRQPQHF
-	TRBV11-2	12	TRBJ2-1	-	TGTGCCGGCAGCCCTCAAGGATTCGAGCAGTTCTTC	CAGSPQGFEQFF
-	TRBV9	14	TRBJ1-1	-	TGTGCCAGCAGCGTAACCTGGGGGCAAACTGAAGCTTTCTTT	CASSVTWGQTEAFF
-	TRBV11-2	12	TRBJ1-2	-	TGTGCCAGCAGCCCCCGTGGCTATGGCTACACCTTC	CASSPRGYGYTF
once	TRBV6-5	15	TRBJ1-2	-	TGTGCCAGCAGGGAATATGAAGGGCCTCACTATGGCTACACCTTC	CASREYEGPHYGYTF
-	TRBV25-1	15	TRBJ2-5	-	TGTGCCAGCAGTCCTTCCGGGGGACCTCAAGAGACCCAGTACTTC	CASSPSGGPQETQYF
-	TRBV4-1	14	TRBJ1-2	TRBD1	TGCGCCAGCAGCCACTCGACAGGGGACTATGGCTACACCTTC	CASSHSTGDYGYTF
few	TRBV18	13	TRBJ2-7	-	TGTGCCAGCTCACCTTCAGGGCGCGACGAGCAGTACTTC	CASSPSGRDEQYF
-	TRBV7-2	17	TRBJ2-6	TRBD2	TGTGCCAGCAGCTTAGTGGCGGGGGGCTCTGGGGCCAACGTCCTGACTTTC	CASSLVAGGSGANVLTF
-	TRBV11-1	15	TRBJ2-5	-	TGTGCCAGCAGCCTCCCGGGGAGCGCGGGGGAGACCCAGTACTTC	CASSLPGSAGETQYF
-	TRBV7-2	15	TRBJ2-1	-	TGTGCCAGCAGCCCGCCGCCGGCTAATTACAATGAGCAGTTCTTC	CASSPPPANYNEQFF
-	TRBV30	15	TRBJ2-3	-	TGTGCCTGGAACCAGGGACTCTCTCGGGGAGATACGCAGTATTTT	CAWNQGLSRGDTQYF
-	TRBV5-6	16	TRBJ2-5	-	TGTGCCAGCAGGGCGGCCAGCGCGACGAATCAAGAGACCCAGTACTTC	CASRAASATNQETQYF
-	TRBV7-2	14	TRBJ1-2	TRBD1	TGTGCCAGCAGCTTACAAGGGGGCATCGATGGCTACACCTTC	CASSLQGGIDGYTF
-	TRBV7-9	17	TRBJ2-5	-	TGTGCCAGCAGCCCGTCGAGTAGCTCCCGGTACCAAGAGACCCAGTACTTC	CASSPSSSSRYQETQYF
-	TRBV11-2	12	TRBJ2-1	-	TGTGCCAGCAGCAAACTAGCCGCCCGGTCGTTCTTC	CASSKLAARSFF
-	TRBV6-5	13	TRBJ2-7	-	TGTGCCAGCAGTTACGGTTTGCTTTACGAGCAGTACTTC	CASSYGLLYEQYF
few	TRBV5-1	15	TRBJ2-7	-	TGCGCCAGCAGCTTTAGGGACGGGAGCTCCTACGAGCAGTACTTC	CASSFRDGSSYEQYF
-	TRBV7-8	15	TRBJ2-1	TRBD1	TGTGCTAGCAGCTTAGAGGGACAGGGAAACAATGAGCAGTTCTTC	CASSLEGQGNNEQFF
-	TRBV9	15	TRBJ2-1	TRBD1	TGTGCCAGCAGCCCCCGACAGGGAATCGATGGGGAGCAGTTCTTC	CASSPRQGIDGEQFF
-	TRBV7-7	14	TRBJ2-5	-	TGTGCCAGCAGCTTACAGAGGACCTCAGAGACCCAGTACTTC	CASSLQRTSETQYF
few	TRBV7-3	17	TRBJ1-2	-	TGTGCCAGCAGCGTTTCAGGGGACGCTGCTGGTTTTAATGGCTACACCTTC	CASSVSGDAAGFNGYTF
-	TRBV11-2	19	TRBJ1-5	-	TGTGCCAGCAGCTTAGATTGGGAACCGACAGTTCATAGCAATCAGCCCCAGCATTTT	CASSLDWEPTVHSNQPQHF
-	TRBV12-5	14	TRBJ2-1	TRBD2	TGTGCTAGTGCCCCGAACGGGGGGTACAATGAGCAGTTCTTC	CASAPNGGYNEQFF
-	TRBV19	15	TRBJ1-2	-	TGTGCCAGTAGTACCGGAGAAGGCTGGCCTTCTGGCTACACCTTC	CASSTGEGWPSGYTF
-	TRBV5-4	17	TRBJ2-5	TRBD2	TGTGCCAGCAGCCCACGGACTAGCGGGGGGGTACAAGAGACCCAGTACTTC	CASSPRTSGGVQETQYF
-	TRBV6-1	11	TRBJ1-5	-	TGTGCCAGCAGTGATGTGGCCTTCCAGCATTTT	CASSDVAFQHF
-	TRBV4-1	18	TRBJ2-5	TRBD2	TGCGCCAGCAGCCAAGATCGGCTAGCGGGGGGCGACAAAGAGACCCAGTACTTC	CASSQDRLAGGDKETQYF
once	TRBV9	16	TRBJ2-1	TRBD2	TGTGCCAGCAGCGTAGGATCCAGCGGGGCGTACAATGAGCAGTTCTTC	CASSVGSSGAYNEQFF
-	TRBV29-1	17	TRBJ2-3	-	TGCAGCGCTCCCCTCCTGGGAGTGGCGGGAAGCACAGATACGCAGTATTTT	CSAPLLGVAGSTDTQYF
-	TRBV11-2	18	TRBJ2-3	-	TGTGCCAGCAGCTCCCCAGTCTCTGCGGGGGCCAGCACAGATACGCAGTATTTT	CASSSPVSAGASTDTQYF
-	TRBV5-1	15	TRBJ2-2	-	TGCGCCAGCAGCTTTAAGACAGGGAACACCGGGGAGCTGTTTTTT	CASSFKTGNTGELFF
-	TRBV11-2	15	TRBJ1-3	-	TGTGCCAGCAGCTTAGACGACAGCTCTGGAAACACCATATATTTT	CASSLDDSSGNTIYF
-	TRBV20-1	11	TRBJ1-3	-	TGCAGTGCTCACTCTGGAAACACCATATATTTT	CSAHSGNTIYF
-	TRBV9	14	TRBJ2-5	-	TGTGCCAGCAGCGTAGATTCCTGGAGAGAGACCCAGTACTTC	CASSVDSWRETQYF
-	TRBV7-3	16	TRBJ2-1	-	TGTGCCAGCAGCTTAGATCCGGGTCGAGTTATGAATGAGCAGTTCTTC	CASSLDPGRVMNEQFF
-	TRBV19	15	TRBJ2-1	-	TGTGCCAGTAGTATATTTTTTGGGTATGGTACTGAGCAGTTCTTC	CASSIFFGYGTEQFF
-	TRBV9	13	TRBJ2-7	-	TGTGCCAGCAGCGTAGGGGTTAGCCACGAGCAGTACTTC	CASSVGVSHEQYF
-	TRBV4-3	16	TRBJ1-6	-	TGCGCCAGCAGCCAAGATAGGAGAATTCTTTATCAACCCCTCCACTTT	CASSQDRRILYQPLHF
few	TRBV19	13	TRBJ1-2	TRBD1	TGTGCCAGTAGTACGCGGACAGGGACTGGCTACACCTTC	CASSTRTGTGYTF
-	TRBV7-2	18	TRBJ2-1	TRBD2	TGTGCCAGCAGCTTGAGGACTAGCGGGGGGATGTCCTACAATGAGCAGTTCTTC	CASSLRTSGGMSYNEQFF